This entry features one T cell receptor (beta chain) sequence. This sample stems from a study of blood T cell repertoires in COVID-19. Study details: Acute and convalescent COVID-19 samples came from the United States, Italy and Spain. Sources were T cells, B-cell-depleted T cells, or PBMCs; the material itself was cDNA or gDNA.

In the authors' workflow: Estimated nucleated cell counts came from reference gene primer amplification. Clones were sequenced by immunoSEQ multiplex PCR, and TCRdb holds only the in-frame ones, with some missing. D and trimming come from the DNA, and the V and J calls and clone size come from that table. The sample has over 400,000 clones, 75% to 90% seen once. The CDR3 has 15 amino acids. The germline CDR1 and CDR2 sequences are KGHSH and LQKENI. V shed 3 bases, J shed 6 bases, and the junction held 7 bases outside the gene matches. The rearrangement joins TRBV18 to TRBJ2-4, with TRBD1 matching over 8 bases. Sequences were obtained from peripheral blood. This TCR derives from a human donor in a cohort sampled during active COVID-19. The CDR3 bases are TGTGCCAGCTCACCGCCTAACAGGGGGGTAAACATTCAGTACTTC. Translation: CASSPPNRGVNIQYF.